This T cell receptor beta chain was sequenced in a study of OX40 agonist ivuxolimab in advanced cancers. TCRdb's table, derived via immunoSEQ multiplex PCR, lists solely in-frame clones and lacks some. This table has 41,000 or so clones, around 85% appearing once. Germline V CDR1 and CDR2: SGDLS, YYNGEE. The V gene end was trimmed by 0 bases and the J gene end by 6 bases; junction bases not matched to a gene: 11. The CDR3 is 18 amino acids. The sequences come from CD4+ or CD8+ T cells sorted from blood, collected in a trial of the OX40 agonist ivuxolimab. This rearrangement joins TRBV9 to TRBJ2-2; 10 nucleotides align to TRBD2. The TCR comes from an adult with an advanced solid tumor such as melanoma, head and neck, liver or kidney cancer. CDR3 sequence reads: CASSVGLAGASGAGELFF. CDR3 nucleotides: TGTGCCAGCAGCGTAGGGCTAGCGGGGGCCTCGGGGGCCGGGGAGCTGTTTTTT.